Presented here are 25 T cell receptor beta chains from one specimen sequenced in a study of control samples from healthy donors and cancer patients (dated by TCRdb to about 2020). Library creation used the immunoSEQ multiplex PCR assay. Held by TCRdb, this immuneACCESS table contains in-frame sequences only and omits some clones. Under half of the omission traces to an unresolved V gene where checked; the cause of the rest is unknown. For this sample the table gives about 80,000 clones, of which roughly 91% were detected only once. The ten largest clones capture 17% of the sample. Sequences were obtained from blood. Receptors originate from a man over 45 in good health.

The chain carries TRBV6-6 and TRBJ1-1; maybe TRBD1 (6 bases). This CDR3 contains 15 residues. V shed 0 bases and J shed 2 bases, with 10 bases lying between them. Germline values: CDR1 MNHNY, CDR2 SVGAGI (reference sequence). CDR3 region: CASSYSSGENTEAFF. In nucleotides, the CDR3 is TGTGCCAGCAGTTACTCCTCAGGGGAAAACACTGAAGCTTTCTTT.

This sequence joins TRBV5-1 and TRBJ2-7, with 9 bases lining up with TRBD1. Germline V lookup: CDR1 SGHRS, CDR2 YFSETQ. With V trimmed by 4 bases and J by 4 bases, 6 bases remained unmatched. This CDR3 has 14 residues. The CDR3: CASSLGTGRYEQYF. The CDR3, as DNA: TGCGCCAGCAGCCTCGGGACAGGGAGATACGAGCAGTACTTC. Combining the CDR3 with reference TRBV5-1 and TRBJ2-7 gives the whole variable domain KAGVTQTPRYLIKTRGQQVTLSCSPISGHRSVSWYQQTPGQGLQFLFEYFSETQRNKGNFPGRFSGRQFSNSRSEMNVSTLELGDSALYLCASSLGTGRYEQYFGPGTRLTVT.

This rearrangement joins TRBV6-1 to TRBJ1-5; 9 nucleotides match TRBD1. The CDR3 has 15 residues. Germline V gene data show CDR1 as MNHNS and CDR2 as SASEGT. The J segment lost 5 bases and the V segment lost 1 base, leaving 3 bases of the junction unmatched. CDR3 region: CASSEVDRGHQPQHF. In DNA, the CDR3 is TGTGCCAGCAGTGAAGTGGACAGGGGCCATCAGCCCCAGCATTTT.

This clone was picked up one time. This chain connects TRBV4-3 to TRBJ1-3; the D is unclear. The CDR3 loop spans 14 amino acids. V was trimmed by 5 bases and J by 0 bases, leaving 8 bases between them. The germline V gene has CDR1 LGHNA and CDR2 YSLEER. The CDR3 loop reads CASSATSSGNTIYF. For the CDR3, the DNA is TGCGCCAGCAGCGCGACAAGCTCTGGAAACACCATATATTTT.

The rearrangement links TRBV3-1 (or the pseudogene TRBV3-2) to TRBJ1-1; TRBD1 might be the D (5 bases). This CDR3 comprises 16 residues. Germline V gene sequence: CDR1 LGHDT, CDR2 YNNKEL (reference sequence). The ends were cut back, 4 bases at V and 3 bases at J, with 18 bases in the middle. CDR3 residues: CASSLRRGGKDTEAFF. The CDR3 DNA reads TGTGCCAGCAGCCTCCGACGGGGGGGGAAAGACACTGAAGCTTTCTTT.

The V call is TRBV6-5, the J call TRBJ2-3, with D possibly called TRBD1 or TRBD2 (6 bases each). Trimming took off 10 bases at V and 7 bases at J, with 12 bases between the two ends. This CDR3 comprises 11 residues. Looked up from germline, CDR1 is MNHEY and CDR2 is SVGAGI. CDR3 protein: CATAGHHTQYF. The CDR3 coding sequence is TGTGCCACGGCGGGACACCATACGCAGTATTTT.

The CDR3 DNA sequence: TGCGCCAGCAGTGAGGGGGGGGAAGCTTTCTTT. The encoded protein is CASSEGGEAFF. The chain recombines TRBV10-1 with TRBJ1-1, with TRBD1 as a possible D gene (5 bases). The ends were cut back, 2 bases at V and 8 bases at J, with 6 bases in the middle. Per the germline V gene, CDR1 is WNHNN and CDR2 is SYGVQD (reference sequence). This CDR3 contains 11 residues.

This rearrangement joins TRBV11-2 to TRBJ1-1, with no clear D. V was clipped by 0 bases and J by 7 bases, with 15 bases between them. Germline V CDR1 and CDR2: SGHAT, FQNNGV. This CDR3 has 15 amino acids. CDR3 DNA: TGTGCCAGCAGCTTAGAGCGCCCCGGACGAGGTGAAGCTTTCTTT. Translated, it gives CASSLERPGRGEAFF.

This clone was seen only a few times. The chain recombines TRBV14 with TRBJ1-6, with D possibly matching TRBD1 (6 bases). V lost 3 bases to trimming and J lost 11 bases, with 17 bases between them. This CDR3 is built from 15 residues. Germline CDR1 SGHDN, CDR2 FVKESK. The CDR3 spells CASSQNQGKGTPLHF. DNA for the CDR3: TGTGCCAGCAGCCAGAATCAGGGGAAGGGGACACCCCTCCACTTT.

The chain links TRBV7-8 to TRBJ1-5; no clear D. Trimming removed 4 bases at V and 7 bases at J, with 11 bases between. There are 13 residues in the CDR3. Germline CDR1 reads SGHVS; CDR2 reads FQNEAQ. DNA of the CDR3: TGTGCCAGCAGCTCCAACCGAGGGCAGCCCCAGCATTTT. Its translation: CASSSNRGQPQHF.

This chain links TRBV6-2 or TRBV6-3 with TRBJ2-7; D remains ambiguous. This CDR3 region has 12 residues. Trimming shortened V by 1 base and J by 3 bases, and 4 bases separated the two germline ends. CDR1 is MNHEY and CDR2 is SVGEGT in the germline V gene. CDR3 region: CASSYFDYEQYF. The CDR3 nucleotides are TGTGCCAGCAGTTACTTCGACTACGAGCAGTACTTC.

The chain is built from TRBV19 and TRBJ2-1; D might be TRBD1 (6 bases). CDR1 and CDR2 from the germline V gene are LNHDA and SQIVND (reference sequence). V gave up 4 bases and J gave up 1 base, with 14 bases separating them. The CDR3 has 16 residues. The CDR3 region has the DNA TGTGCCAGTAGTACCAGACAGGCCGGTTCCTACAATGAGCAGTTCTTC. This gives the protein CASSTRQAGSYNEQFF.

The rearrangement uses TRBV5-1 and TRBJ1-1, with 9 bases aligning to TRBD1. This CDR3 has 16 residues. With V trimmed by 2 bases and J by 1 base, 6 bases remained unmatched. In germline, CDR1 is SGHRS, CDR2 YFSETQ. This CDR3 reads CASSLPGQGPNTEAFF. CDR3 in DNA: TGCGCCAGCAGCTTACCGGGACAGGGACCGAACACTGAAGCTTTCTTT.

The CDR3 spells CASSIPFSPQHF. In DNA form, the CDR3 reads TGTGCCAGTAGTATACCGTTTTCGCCCCAGCATTTT. The gene calls are TRBV19 and TRBJ1-5; D is uncertain. Germline-derived CDR1 and CDR2 are LNHDA and SQIVND (reference sequence). V was cut by 2 bases and J by 9 bases, with 8 bases left in between. CDR3 length: 12 residues.

The chain couples TRBV12-2 to TRBJ2-4; the tabulated D call, TRBD1, remains unverified against the DNA. TRBV12-2 is recorded as a pseudogene. The length of the CDR3 is 17 residues. The CDR3 loop reads CASRRTVNRDRDDIQYF. In nucleotides, the CDR3 is TGTGCAAGTCGTCGCACTGTTAACCGGGACAGGGATGACATTCAGTACTTC.

The table lists this clone with a count of one. The rearrangement uses TRBV19 and TRBJ1-3; D call uncertain. Trimming left V 3 bases short and J 0 bases short, with 12 bases between. The CDR3 sequence is 16 residues long. Looked up from germline, CDR1 is LNHDA and CDR2 is SQIVND (reference sequence). This chain's CDR3 is CASSISGMSSGNTIYF. CDR3 sequence (DNA): TGTGCCAGTAGTATCTCGGGGATGTCCTCTGGAAACACCATATATTTT.

The chain carries TRBV3-1 (or the pseudogene TRBV3-2) and TRBJ1-5; the D gene is possibly TRBD1 (5 bases). Germline V CDR1 and CDR2: LGHDT, YNNKEL (reference sequence). The V and J ends lost 1 base and 7 bases respectively, with 11 bases between them. This CDR3 comprises 14 residues. CDR3 residues: CASSQAGMYQPQHF. The CDR3 coding sequence is TGTGCCAGCAGCCAAGCAGGGATGTACCAGCCCCAGCATTTT.

This clone was seen just once. The V and J genes are TRBV7-9 and TRBJ1-2; 7 bases fit TRBD1. Per germline, CDR1 SEHNR and CDR2 FQNEAQ (reference sequence). Unmatched junction bases numbered 11, after V lost 5 bases and J lost 5 bases. This CDR3 is built from 15 residues. The CDR3: CASSLSDRMGYGYTF. For the CDR3, the DNA is TGTGCCAGCAGCCTCTCGGACAGGATGGGATATGGCTACACCTTC.

The chain links TRBV18 to TRBJ1-1, with D uncertain. The germline CDR1 and CDR2 sequences are KGHSH and LQKENI. The CDR3 spans 13 residues. Trimming pared 1 base from V and 1 base from J, leaving 4 bases between. The CDR3: CASSPHPNTEAFF. Here the CDR3 DNA reads TGTGCCAGCTCACCACATCCGAACACTGAAGCTTTCTTT. Full variable domain (missing parts from reference TRBV18 and TRBJ1-1): NAGVMQNPRHLVRRRGQEARLRCSPMKGHSHVYWYRQLPEEGLKFMVYLQKENIIDESGMPKERFSAEFPKEGPSILRIQQVVRGDSAAYFCASSPHPNTEAFFGQGTRLTVV.

This chain joins TRBV24-1 and TRBJ2-6; D ambiguous. The V gene's germline CDR1 is KGHDR and CDR2 SFDVKD. V lost 1 base, J lost 0 bases, and 3 bases lay in between. CDR3 length: 15 amino acids. This CDR3 reads CATSDFVSGANVLTF. DNA of the CDR3: TGTGCCACCAGTGATTTCGTCTCTGGGGCCAACGTCCTGACTTTC.

V gene TRBV7-9 combines with J gene TRBJ1-6; maybe TRBD1 (5 bases). Trimming pared 1 base from V and 10 bases from J, leaving 11 bases between. Germline V gene lookup returns CDR1 SEHNR and CDR2 FQNEAQ (reference sequence). The CDR3 contains 14 residues. The DNA of the CDR3 is TGTGCCAGCAGCTTAGGGGGGGTCTACTCACCCCTCCACTTT. Its translation: CASSLGGVYSPLHF.

V and J are TRBV6-5 and TRBJ2-7; D gene ambiguous. Germline-derived CDR1 and CDR2 are MNHEY and SVGAGI. The CDR3 has 12 amino acids. The V and J ends lost 8 bases and 0 bases respectively, with 8 bases between them. This chain's CDR3 is CASGVLSYEQYF. DNA of the CDR3: TGTGCCAGCGGGGTCCTCTCCTACGAGCAGTACTTC.

This clone was counted once. This chain uses TRBV15 with TRBJ1-5, with D hard to call. The V end lost 1 base, the J end lost 1 base, and 8 bases lay between the germline ends. This CDR3 is built from 15 residues. In germline, CDR1 is LNHNV, CDR2 YYDKDF (reference sequence). CDR3 DNA: TGTGCCACCAGCAGAGGGGTAAGCAGCAATCAGCCCCAGCATTTT. Translated, it gives CATSRGVSSNQPQHF.

The CDR3 protein is CAISGTPAPYGYTF. The CDR3 coding sequence is TGTGCCATTTCCGGGACACCTGCTCCCTATGGCTACACCTTC. The J gene is TRBJ1-2, the V gene TRBV10-3; tentatively, D is TRBD1 (6 bases). This CDR3 has 14 residues. Trimming shortened V by 9 bases and J by 4 bases, and 18 bases separated the two germline ends. CDR1 and CDR2 (germline): ENHRY, SYGVKD.

This clone was seen only once. The chain recombines TRBV2 with TRBJ2-1, with 8 bases aligning to TRBD1. Germline lookup yields CDR1 SNHLY and CDR2 FYNNEI. This CDR3 has 12 amino acids. V shed 5 bases, J shed 10 bases, and the junction held 4 bases outside the gene matches. The CDR3 sequence: CASSLQGGEQFF. The CDR3 nucleotides are TGTGCCAGCAGTCTACAGGGGGGCGAGCAGTTCTTC.